The entry that follows covers one T cell receptor (beta chain) sequence. Trimming pared 8 bases from V and 6 bases from J, leaving 11 bases between. This CDR3 is 12 amino acids long. Germline V lookup: CDR1 LNHDA, CDR2 SQIVND (reference sequence). This entry belongs to a study of cytomegalovirus exposure and HLA in healthy donors. Researchers ran the PCR with 60 Vbeta and 13 Jbeta primers. Libraries were prepared by immunoSEQ multiplex PCR; TCRdb keeps only in-frame clonotypes and omits some of them. Found here are 120,000 or so clones, roughly 80% of them singletons; the top ten hold approximately 3.8%.

The chain has TRBV19 and TRBJ1-5, with a tentative D call TRBD1 (5 bases). The sequence came from a woman in her thirties or forties in good health and CMV-seronegative. Material: PBMCs. CDR3 sequence reads: CASHQGSQPQHF. Here the CDR3 DNA reads TGTGCCAGTCATCAGGGAAGTCAGCCCCAGCATTTT. The full variable domain, rest sourced from reference TRBV19 and TRBJ1-5, is DGGITQSPKYLFRKEGQNVTLSCEQNLNHDAMYWYRQDPGQGLRLIYYSQIVNDFQKGDIAEGYSVSREKKESFPLTVTSAQKNPTAFYLCASHQGSQPQHFGDGTRLSIL.